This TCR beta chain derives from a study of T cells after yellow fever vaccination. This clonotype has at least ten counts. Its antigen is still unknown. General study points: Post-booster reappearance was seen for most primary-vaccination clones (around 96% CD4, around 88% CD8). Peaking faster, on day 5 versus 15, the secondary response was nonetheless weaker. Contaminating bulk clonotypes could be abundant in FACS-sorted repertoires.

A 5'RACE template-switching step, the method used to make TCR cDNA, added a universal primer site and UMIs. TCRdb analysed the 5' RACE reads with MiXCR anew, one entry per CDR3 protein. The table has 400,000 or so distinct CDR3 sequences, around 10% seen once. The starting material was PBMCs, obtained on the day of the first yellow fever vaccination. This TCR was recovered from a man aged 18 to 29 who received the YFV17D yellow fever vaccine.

CDR3 residues: CSVERVREGDGYTF. The DNA of the CDR3 is TGCAGCGTTGAAAGAGTGAGGGAAGGGGATGGCTACACCTTC. The rearrangement links TRBV29-1 to TRBJ1-2, with a possible D match to TRBD1 (5 bases). The CDR3 totals 14 residues. V was pared by 2 bases and J by 6 bases, with 16 bases between. Germline V CDR1 and CDR2: SQVTM, ANQGSEA.